The entry that follows covers one T cell receptor (beta chain) sequence. Its antigen is as yet unknown. The data stem from a study of OX40 agonist ivuxolimab in advanced cancers. The study, taken as a whole, reports: There was clonal expansion of CD4+ and CD8+ blood T cells by week 6 at 0.1 to 3.0 mg/kg.

The CDR3 totals 17 residues. Germline V lookup: CDR1 MNHEY, CDR2 SMNVEV (reference sequence). V gave up 3 bases and J gave up 0 bases, with 15 bases separating them. Clones were read by immunoSEQ multiplex PCR, and TCRdb kept only the in-frame ones, dropping some. Seen here are about 52,000 clones, about 93% observed once, and the top ten hold approximately 23%. The chain carries TRBV27 and TRBJ2-1; possible D gene TRBD2, 5 bases. The material was CD4+ or CD8+ T cells sorted from blood, obtained in a trial of the OX40 agonist ivuxolimab. The sequence came from an adult with an advanced solid tumor such as melanoma, head and neck, liver or kidney cancer. The DNA for the CDR3 is TGTGCCAGCAGTTTGCGAGGGCGGGTTAGCTCCTACAATGAGCAGTTCTTC. Translation: CASSLRGRVSSYNEQFF.